A selection of T cell receptor beta chains follows, all from one sample in a study of Ad26.COV2.S vaccination and SARS-CoV-2 variants. Profiling relied on immunoSEQ multiplex PCR, and the TCRdb table lists in-frame clones only, not all of them. Seen here are about 680,000 clones, roughly 90% observed once, and the top ten hold roughly 1.5%. The specimen was peripheral blood, collected in a trial of Ad26.COV2.S vaccine versus placebo. The receptors shown here come from a person aged 18-65 years who received the Ad26.COV2.S COVID-19 vaccine or a placebo. CDR3s include the opening cysteine and the closing phenylalanine or tryptophan. The order of the fields is clone size, V gene, D gene, J gene, CDR3 protein, CDR3 DNA. A D gene is named only where the DNA matches it firmly. Rows may omit the clone size; those that give it use once, few, many or a size class.

NA,TRBV12-3/TRBV12-4,NA,TRBJ1-3,CASSLSTGNTIYF,TGTGCCAGCAGTCTGTCCACGGGAAACACCATATATTTT
NA,TRBV6-5,NA,TRBJ1-1,CASSGGGGTEAFF,TGTGCCAGCAGCGGGGGGGGCGGCACTGAAGCTTTCTTT
NA,TRBV9,NA,TRBJ2-3,CASSVAGGVSTDTQYF,TGTGCCAGCAGCGTAGCTGGTGGTGTCAGCACAGATACGCAGTATTTT
NA,TRBV7-7,TRBD2,TRBJ2-5,CASSLGLAAQETQYF,TGTGCCAGCAGCTTAGGCCTAGCGGCCCAAGAGACCCAGTACTTC
NA,TRBV3-1/TRBV3-2,NA,TRBJ2-7,CASSHQKDEQYF,TGTGCCAGCAGCCACCAGAAGGACGAGCAGTACTTC
NA,TRBV6-5,NA,TRBJ2-2,CASSLWFTGELFF,TGTGCCAGCAGTCTGTGGTTCACCGGGGAGCTGTTTTTT
once,TRBV5-6,NA,TRBJ2-7,CASSSGHIYEQYF,TGTGCCAGCAGCTCGGGACATATCTACGAGCAGTACTTC
NA,TRBV5-1,NA,TRBJ1-4,CASSFSLYSVNEKLFF,TGCGCCAGCAGTTTTAGCTTATACTCAGTGAATGAAAAACTGTTTTTT
NA,TRBV18,NA,TRBJ2-1,CASSPQDGDNEQFF,TGTGCCAGCTCACCTCAGGACGGGGACAATGAGCAGTTCTTC
NA,TRBV30,NA,TRBJ1-2,CAWTPGPTNYGYTF,TGTGCCTGGACCCCGGGGCCAACTAACTATGGCTACACCTTC
NA,TRBV18,TRBD1,TRBJ2-3,CASSKDRAHADTQYF,TGTGCCAGCTCCAAGGACAGGGCACATGCGGATACGCAGTATTTT
NA,TRBV25-1,NA,TRBJ2-2,CASSLTGLTGELFF,TGTGCCAGCAGTCTCACAGGGTTGACCGGGGAGCTGTTTTTT
NA,TRBV27,NA,TRBJ2-7,CASMAWDEGKDEQYF,TGTGCCAGCATGGCATGGGACGAAGGGAAAGACGAGCAGTACTTC
once,TRBV5-4,NA,TRBJ1-5,CASSFAGQAPQHF,TGTGCCAGCAGCTTCGCCGGTCAGGCGCCCCAGCATTTT
NA,TRBV18,NA,TRBJ2-1,CASSPMVYNEQFF,TGTGCCAGCTCACCAATGGTCTACAATGAGCAGTTCTTC
NA,TRBV24-1,TRBD2,TRBJ2-1,CATSGLGGGYEQFF,TGTGCCACCAGCGGACTAGGCGGTGGTTATGAGCAGTTCTTC
NA,TRBV6-2/TRBV6-3,NA,TRBJ2-7,CASSYSMLGYLRYYEQYF,TGTGCCAGCAGTTACTCGATGTTAGGCTATTTGAGGTACTACGAGCAGTACTTC
NA,TRBV24-1,NA,TRBJ2-1,CATSDFAGDIYNEQFF,TGTGCCACCAGTGATTTCGCAGGGGACATCTACAATGAGCAGTTCTTC
NA,TRBV4-3,NA,TRBJ1-6,CASSLGQNSPLHF,TGCGCCAGCAGCCTAGGACAGAATTCACCCCTCCACTTT
NA,TRBV19,NA,TRBJ1-6,CASSKGRGTYNSPLHF,TGTGCCAGTAGTAAGGGCAGGGGAACCTATAATTCACCCCTCCACTTT
NA,TRBV3-1/TRBV3-2,NA,TRBJ1-1,CASSQGIPGTEAFF,TGTGCCAGCAGCCAAGGGATACCTGGAACTGAAGCTTTCTTT
NA,TRBV23-1,NA,TRBJ2-1,CASGLAGEGHNEQFF,TGCGCCAGCGGGTTAGCAGGGGAAGGGCACAATGAGCAGTTCTTC
few,TRBV30,NA,TRBJ1-3,CAWQRPFSGNTIYF,TGTGCCTGGCAAAGGCCTTTCTCTGGAAACACCATATATTTT
NA,TRBV5-8,NA,TRBJ2-2,CASSSLIQNTGELFF,TGTGCCAGCAGCTCATTAATACAGAACACCGGGGAGCTGTTTTTT
NA,TRBV29-1,NA,TRBJ1-1,CSVEDSAEAFF,TGCAGCGTTGAAGACAGCGCTGAAGCTTTCTTT
once,TRBV7-3,NA,TRBJ2-5,CASSLPGAAETQYF,TGTGCCAGCAGTTTGCCAGGGGCAGCGGAGACCCAGTACTTC
NA,TRBV11-2,NA,TRBJ2-1,CASSQAGPYNEQFF,TGTGCCAGCAGCCAAGCCGGGCCCTACAATGAGCAGTTCTTC
once,TRBV27,TRBD2,TRBJ2-2,CASSFGLAGAGELFF,TGTGCCAGCAGTTTCGGGCTAGCGGGCGCCGGGGAGCTGTTTTTT
NA,TRBV30,NA,TRBJ1-4,CAWSLEYSEGFANEKLFF,TGTGCCTGGAGTTTAGAGTACTCGGAGGGCTTCGCTAATGAAAAACTGTTTTTT
NA,TRBV18,NA,TRBJ2-1,CASSPLDSTYNEQFF,TGTGCCAGCTCACCATTAGACAGTACCTACAATGAGCAGTTCTTC
NA,TRBV30,NA,TRBJ1-4,CAWTGGRGEKLFF,TGTGCCTGGACTGGGGGGCGGGGTGAAAAACTGTTTTTT